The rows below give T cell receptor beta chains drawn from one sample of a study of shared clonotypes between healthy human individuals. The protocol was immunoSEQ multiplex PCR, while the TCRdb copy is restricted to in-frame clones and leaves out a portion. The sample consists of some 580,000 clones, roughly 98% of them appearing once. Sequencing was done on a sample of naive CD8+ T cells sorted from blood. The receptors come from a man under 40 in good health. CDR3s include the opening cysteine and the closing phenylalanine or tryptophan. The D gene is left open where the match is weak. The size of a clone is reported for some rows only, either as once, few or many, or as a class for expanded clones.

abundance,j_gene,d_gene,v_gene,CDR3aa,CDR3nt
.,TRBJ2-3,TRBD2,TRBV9,CASSHPGGRNTDTQYF,TGTGCCAGCAGCCACCCGGGAGGGAGAAACACAGATACGCAGTATTTT
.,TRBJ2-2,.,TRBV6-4,CASDGANTGELFF,TGTGCCAGCGACGGAGCGAACACCGGGGAGCTGTTTTTT
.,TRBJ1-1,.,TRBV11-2,CASSLGQGEAFF,TGTGCCAGCAGCTTAGGGCAGGGGGAAGCTTTCTTT
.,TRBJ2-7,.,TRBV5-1,CASSQRQSPYEQYF,TGCGCCAGCAGCCAAAGACAGTCGCCCTACGAGCAGTACTTC
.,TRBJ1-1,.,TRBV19,CASSIETPLPLEAFF,TGTGCCAGTAGTATAGAGACACCTTTACCCCTTGAAGCTTTCTTT
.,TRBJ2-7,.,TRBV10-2,CASSQGYEQYF,TGCGCCAGCAGTCAGGGCTACGAGCAGTACTTC
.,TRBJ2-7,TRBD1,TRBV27,CASNSWQGAPYEQYF,TGTGCCAGCAACAGTTGGCAGGGGGCCCCCTACGAGCAGTACTTC
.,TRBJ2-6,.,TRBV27,CASSLLRSGANVLTF,TGTGCCAGCAGTTTATTGCGCTCTGGGGCCAACGTCCTGACTTTC
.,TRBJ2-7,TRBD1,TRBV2,CASTKGTGIYEQYF,TGTGCCAGCACCAAAGGGACAGGGATCTACGAGCAGTACTTC
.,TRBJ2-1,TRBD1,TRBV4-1,CASSLLGQGGGYNEQFF,TGCGCCAGCAGCCTCCTGGGACAGGGGGGCGGTTACAATGAGCAGTTCTTC
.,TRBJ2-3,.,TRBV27,CASSTTGITDTQYF,TGTGCCAGCAGTACTACAGGGATCACAGATACGCAGTATTTT
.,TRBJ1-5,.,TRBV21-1,CASKSGLTGGNQPQHF,TGTGCCAGCAAAAGCGGGCTGACAGGGGGCAATCAGCCCCAGCATTTT
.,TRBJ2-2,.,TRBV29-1,CSVTFSNTGELFF,TGCAGCGTCACATTCTCAAACACCGGGGAGCTGTTTTTT
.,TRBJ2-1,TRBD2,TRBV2,CASYTSDEQFF,TGTGCCAGCTATACTAGCGATGAGCAGTTCTTC
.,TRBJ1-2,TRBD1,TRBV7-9,CASSNQGARNYGYTF,TGTGCCAGCAGCAACCAGGGGGCGCGGAACTATGGCTACACCTTC
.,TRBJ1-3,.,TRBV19,CASSIAVTGNTIYF,TGTGCCAGTAGTATTGCCGTCACTGGAAACACCATATATTTT
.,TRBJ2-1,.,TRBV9,CASSVGGMLYNEQFF,TGTGCCAGCAGCGTAGGAGGGATGCTATACAATGAGCAGTTCTTC
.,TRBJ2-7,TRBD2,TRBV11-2,CASSLGNSGYEQYF,TGTGCCAGCAGCTTAGGGAATAGCGGGTACGAGCAGTACTTC
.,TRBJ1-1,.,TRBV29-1,CSVEVYQGNTEAFF,TGCAGCGTTGAAGTATACCAGGGTAACACTGAAGCTTTCTTT
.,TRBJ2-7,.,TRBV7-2,CAEEWPLSYEQYF,TGTGCCGAAGAATGGCCATTATCCTACGAGCAGTACTTC
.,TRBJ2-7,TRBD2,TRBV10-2,CASSEWSSGNSYEQYF,TGCGCCAGCAGTGAGTGGTCTAGCGGGAACTCCTACGAGCAGTACTTC
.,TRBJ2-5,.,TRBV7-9,CASSLQGLETQYF,TGTGCCAGCAGCTTACAGGGACTCGAGACCCAGTACTTC
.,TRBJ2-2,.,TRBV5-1,CASSTGQKAGELFF,TGCGCCAGCAGCACAGGACAGAAGGCCGGGGAGCTGTTTTTT
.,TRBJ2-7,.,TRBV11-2,CASSSRGGPTFYEQYF,TGTGCCAGCAGCTCTAGAGGAGGGCCAACCTTCTACGAGCAGTACTTC
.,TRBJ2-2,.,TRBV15,CATSREGGELFF,TGTGCCACCAGCAGAGAAGGCGGGGAGCTGTTTTTT
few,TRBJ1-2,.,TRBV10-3,CAISELKGGYGYTF,TGTGCCATCAGTGAGCTGAAGGGAGGTTATGGCTACACCTTC
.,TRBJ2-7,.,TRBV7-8,CASSHGTGASEQYF,TGTGCCAGCAGCCACGGGACTGGGGCCTCCGAGCAGTACTTC
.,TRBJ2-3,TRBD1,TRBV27,CASSTLDRADTQYF,TGTGCCAGCAGTACCTTGGACAGGGCGGATACGCAGTATTTT
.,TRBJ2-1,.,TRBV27,CASSSYRGSYNEQFF,TGTGCCAGCAGTTCTTATCGGGGTTCCTACAATGAGCAGTTCTTC
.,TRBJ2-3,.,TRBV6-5,CASTNIRGTSKVF,TGTGCCAGCACCAACATCAGGGGGACTAGTAAAGTATTT
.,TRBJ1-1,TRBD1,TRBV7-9,CASSLGQGSTEAFF,TGTGCCAGCAGCTTGGGACAGGGGAGCACTGAAGCTTTCTTT
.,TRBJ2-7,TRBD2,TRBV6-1,CASTGTSGRFYEQYF,TGTGCCAGCACCGGGACTAGCGGGAGGTTCTACGAGCAGTACTTC
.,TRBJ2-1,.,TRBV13,CASSSGTAVYEQFF,TGTGCCAGCAGCTCCGGGACTGCCGTCTATGAGCAGTTCTTC
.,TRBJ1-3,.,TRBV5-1,CASSFNSGNTIYF,TGCGCCAGCAGCTTTAACTCTGGAAACACCATATATTTT
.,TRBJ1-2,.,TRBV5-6,CASGQGTGYTF,TGTGCCAGCGGTCAGGGTACAGGCTACACCTTC
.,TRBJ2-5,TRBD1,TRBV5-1,CASSLGDSPYQETQYF,TGCGCCAGCAGCTTGGGGGACAGCCCGTACCAAGAGACCCAGTACTTC
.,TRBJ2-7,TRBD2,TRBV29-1,CSVTSGSSYEQYF,TGCAGCGTGACTAGCGGGAGCTCCTACGAGCAGTACTTC
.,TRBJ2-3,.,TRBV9,CASSGTSSSTDTQYF,TGTGCCAGCAGCGGAACTTCCTCTAGCACAGATACGCAGTATTTT
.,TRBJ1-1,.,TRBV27,CASSLSRNTEAFF,TGTGCCAGCAGTTTATCCCGGAACACTGAAGCTTTCTTT
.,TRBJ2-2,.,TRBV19,CASSIVGTGELFF,TGTGCCAGTAGTATTGTGGGTACCGGGGAGCTGTTTTTT
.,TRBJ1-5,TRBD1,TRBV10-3,CAISESGTANQPQHF,TGTGCCATCAGTGAGTCGGGGACAGCAAATCAGCCCCAGCATTTT
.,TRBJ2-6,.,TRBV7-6,CASSLAAGDPSGANVLTF,TGTGCCAGCAGCTTAGCCGCTGGAGACCCCTCTGGGGCCAACGTCCTGACTTTC
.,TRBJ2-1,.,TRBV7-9,CASSLARTGSGKQFF,TGTGCCAGCAGCTTAGCCCGGACAGGGAGCGGGAAGCAGTTCTTC
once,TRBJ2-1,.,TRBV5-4,CASTPFTSLDNEQFF,TGTGCCAGCACCCCTTTTACATCTTTAGACAATGAGCAGTTCTTC
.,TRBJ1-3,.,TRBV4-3,CASSQEGISGNTIYF,TGCGCCAGCAGCCAAGAAGGGATCTCTGGAAACACCATATATTTT
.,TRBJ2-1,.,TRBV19,CASSITGISYNEQFF,TGTGCCAGTAGTATTACGGGGATCTCCTACAATGAGCAGTTCTTC
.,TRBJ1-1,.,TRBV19,CASSIGPGTEAFF,TGTGCCAGTAGTATTGGACCCGGCACTGAAGCTTTCTTT
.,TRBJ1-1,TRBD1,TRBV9,CASNPGGNTEAFF,TGTGCCAGCAATCCAGGGGGGAACACTGAAGCTTTCTTT
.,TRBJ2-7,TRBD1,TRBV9,CASTPGQGAYEQYF,TGTGCCAGTACCCCCGGACAGGGGGCCTACGAGCAGTACTTC
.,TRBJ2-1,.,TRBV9,CASSSRVSSYNEQFF,TGTGCCAGCAGCTCAAGGGTTAGCTCCTACAATGAGCAGTTCTTC
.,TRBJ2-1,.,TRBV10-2,CASSESLYNEQFF,TGCGCCAGCAGTGAGTCTCTCTACAATGAGCAGTTCTTC
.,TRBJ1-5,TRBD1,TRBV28,CASSLSRTGVDQPQHF,TGTGCCAGCAGTTTATCCCGGACAGGGGTCGATCAGCCCCAGCATTTT
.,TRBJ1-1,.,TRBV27,CASSLFWETEAFF,TGTGCCAGCAGTTTATTCTGGGAGACTGAAGCTTTCTTT
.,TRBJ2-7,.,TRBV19,CASSGASSRLSGHEQYF,TGTGCCAGTAGCGGAGCGAGTTCCCGGCTCAGCGGGCACGAGCAGTACTTC
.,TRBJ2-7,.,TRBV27,CASSSTDSMWQYF,TGTGCCAGCAGTTCTACGGACAGTATGTGGCAGTACTTC
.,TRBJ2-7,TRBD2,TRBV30,CAWIGTSERVYEQYF,TGTGCCTGGATTGGGACTAGCGAGAGGGTATACGAGCAGTACTTC
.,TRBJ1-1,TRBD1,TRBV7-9,CASLGQMNTEAFF,TGTGCCAGTTTGGGACAGATGAACACTGAAGCTTTCTTT
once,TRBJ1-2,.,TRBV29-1,CSGADNYGYTF,TGCAGCGGGGCTGACAACTATGGCTACACCTTC